What follows is one TCR beta chain and its context. The sample comes from a study of blood T cell repertoires in COVID-19. Whole-study context: The origin of the acute and convalescent COVID-19 samples was the United States, Italy and Spain.

Produced via immunoSEQ multiplex PCR; TCRdb's table is partial and in-frame only. The table has approximately 150,000 clones, 86% seen once. Germline V gene data show CDR1 as MDHEN and CDR2 as SYDVKM. Trimming took off 6 bases at V and 3 bases at J, with 18 bases between the two ends. The CDR3 is made up of 16 amino acids. The TCR originated in a woman in her 70s with acute or convalescent COVID-19. The sample taken for sequencing was peripheral blood. V gene TRBV28 combines with J gene TRBJ2-1, with a tentative D call TRBD1 (6 bases). The CDR3 reads CASSTPGDTNYNEQFF. CDR3 in DNA: TGTGCCAGCAGCACCCCCGGGGACACCAACTACAATGAGCAGTTCTTC.